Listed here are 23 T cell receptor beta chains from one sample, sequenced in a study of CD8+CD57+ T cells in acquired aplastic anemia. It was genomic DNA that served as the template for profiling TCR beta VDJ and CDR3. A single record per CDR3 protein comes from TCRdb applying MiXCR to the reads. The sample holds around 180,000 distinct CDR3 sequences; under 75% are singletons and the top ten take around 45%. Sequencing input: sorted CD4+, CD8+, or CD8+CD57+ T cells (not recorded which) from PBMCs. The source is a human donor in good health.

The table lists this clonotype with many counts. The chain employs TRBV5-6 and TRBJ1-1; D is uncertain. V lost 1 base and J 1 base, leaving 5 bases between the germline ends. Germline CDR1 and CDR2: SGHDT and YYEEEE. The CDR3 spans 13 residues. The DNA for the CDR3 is TGTGCCAGCAGCTTGCAGCCGAACACTGAAGCTTTCTTT. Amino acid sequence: CASSLQPNTEAFF.

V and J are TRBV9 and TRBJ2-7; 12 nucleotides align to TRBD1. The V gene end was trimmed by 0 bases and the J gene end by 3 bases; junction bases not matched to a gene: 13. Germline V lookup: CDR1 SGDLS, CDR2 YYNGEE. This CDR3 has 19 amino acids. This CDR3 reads CASSVAPDVGQGAVYEQYF. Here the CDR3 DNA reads TGTGCCAGCAGCGTAGCGCCAGACGTGGGACAGGGGGCGGTCTACGAGCAGTACTTC. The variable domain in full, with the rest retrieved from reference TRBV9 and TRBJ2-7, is DSGVTQTPKHLITATGQRVTLRCSPRSGDLSVYWYQQSLDQGLQFLIQYYNGEERAKGNILERFSAQQFPDLHSELNLSSLELGDSALYFCASSVAPDVGQGAVYEQYFGPGTRLTVT.

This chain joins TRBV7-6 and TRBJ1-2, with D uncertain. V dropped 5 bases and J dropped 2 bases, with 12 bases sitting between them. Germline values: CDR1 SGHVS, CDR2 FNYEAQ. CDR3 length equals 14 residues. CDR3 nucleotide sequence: TGTGCCAGCAGCCCTCGCCCGGACAACTATGGCTACACCTTC. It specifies CASSPRPDNYGYTF.

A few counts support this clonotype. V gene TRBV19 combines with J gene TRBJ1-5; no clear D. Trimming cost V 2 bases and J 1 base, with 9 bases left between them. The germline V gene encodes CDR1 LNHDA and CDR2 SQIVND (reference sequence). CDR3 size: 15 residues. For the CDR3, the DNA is TGTGCCAGTAGTATATGGCAGTCAAGCAATCAGCCCCAGCATTTT. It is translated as CASSIWQSSNQPQHF. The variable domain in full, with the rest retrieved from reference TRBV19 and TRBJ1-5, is DGGITQSPKYLFRKEGQNVTLSCEQNLNHDAMYWYRQDPGQGLRLIYYSQIVNDFQKGDIAEGYSVSREKKESFPLTVTSAQKNPTAFYLCASSIWQSSNQPQHFGDGTRLSIL.

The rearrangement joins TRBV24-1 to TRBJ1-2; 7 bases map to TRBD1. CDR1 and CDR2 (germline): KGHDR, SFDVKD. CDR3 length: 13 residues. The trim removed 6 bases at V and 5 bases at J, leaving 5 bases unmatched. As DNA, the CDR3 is TGTGCCACCAGTTCCCAGGGGGGATATGGCTACACCTTC. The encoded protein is CATSSQGGYGYTF.

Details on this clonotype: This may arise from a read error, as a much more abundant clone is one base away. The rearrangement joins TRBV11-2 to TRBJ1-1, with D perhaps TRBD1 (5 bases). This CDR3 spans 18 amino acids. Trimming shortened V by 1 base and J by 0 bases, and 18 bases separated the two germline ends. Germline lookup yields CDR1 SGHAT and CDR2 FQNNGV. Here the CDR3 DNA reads TGTGCCAGCAGCTTAGTAGCGTGGGAACAGGAGCTGAACACTGAAGCTTTCTTT. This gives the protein CASSLVAWEQELNTEAFF.

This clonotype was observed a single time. DNA of the CDR3: TGTGCCAGCAGCGATGACCTGAACACTGAAGCTTTCTTT. Residues: CASSDDLNTEAFF. The J gene is TRBJ1-1, the V gene TRBV7-8, with D uncertain. Germline CDR1 reads SGHVS; CDR2 reads FQNEAQ. V gave up 5 bases and J gave up 0 bases, with 7 bases separating them. CDR3 length: 13 residues. Using reference TRBV7-8 and TRBJ1-1 for the parts outside the CDR3, the full variable domain is GAGVSQSPRYKVAKRGQDVALRCDPISGHVSLFWYQQALGQGPEFLTYFQNEAQLDKSGLPSDRFFAERPEGSVSTLKIQRTQQEDSAVYLCASSDDLNTEAFFGQGTRLTVV.

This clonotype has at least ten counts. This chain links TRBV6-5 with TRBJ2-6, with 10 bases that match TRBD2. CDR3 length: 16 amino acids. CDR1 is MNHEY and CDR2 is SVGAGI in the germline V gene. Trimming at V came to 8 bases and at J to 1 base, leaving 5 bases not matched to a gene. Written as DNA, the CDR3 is TGTGCCAGCTCCCCGGGACTAGCGTCTGGGGCCAACGTCCTGACTTTC. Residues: CASSPGLASGANVLTF.

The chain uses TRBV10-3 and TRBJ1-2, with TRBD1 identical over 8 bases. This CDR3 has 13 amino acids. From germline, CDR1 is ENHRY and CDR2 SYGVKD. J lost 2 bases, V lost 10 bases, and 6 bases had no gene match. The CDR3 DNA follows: TGTGCCACGAGACAGGGGACGAACTATGGCTACACCTTC. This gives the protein CATRQGTNYGYTF.

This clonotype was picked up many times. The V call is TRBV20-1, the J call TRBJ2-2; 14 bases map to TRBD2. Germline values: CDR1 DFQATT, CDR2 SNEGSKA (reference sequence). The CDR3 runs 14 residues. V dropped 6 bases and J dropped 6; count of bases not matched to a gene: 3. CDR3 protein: CSALTSGRAGELFF. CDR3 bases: TGCAGTGCGTTGACTAGCGGGAGGGCCGGGGAGCTGTTTTTT.

The CDR3 loop reads CASWAVNTEAFF. The CDR3 DNA reads as TGTGCCAGTTGGGCGGTGAACACTGAAGCTTTCTTT. V and J are TRBV11-2 and TRBJ1-1; D is unresolved. CDR1 and CDR2 from the germline V gene are SGHAT and FQNNGV. This CDR3 spans 12 amino acids. Trimming removed 9 bases from V and 0 bases from J, with 8 bases in between.

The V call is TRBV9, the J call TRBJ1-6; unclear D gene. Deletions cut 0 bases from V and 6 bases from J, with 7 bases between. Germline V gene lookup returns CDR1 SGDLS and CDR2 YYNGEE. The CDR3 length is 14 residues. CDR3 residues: CASSVGESNSPLHF. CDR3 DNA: TGTGCCAGCAGCGTAGGTGAATCTAATTCACCCCTCCACTTT.

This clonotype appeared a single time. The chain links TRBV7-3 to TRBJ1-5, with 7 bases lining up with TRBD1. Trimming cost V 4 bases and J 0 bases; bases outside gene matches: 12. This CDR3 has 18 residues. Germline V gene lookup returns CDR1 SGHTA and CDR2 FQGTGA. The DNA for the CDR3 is TGTGCCAGCAGCTCGTTGAAGGGACAGCATAATAGCAATCAGCCCCAGCATTTT. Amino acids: CASSSLKGQHNSNQPQHF.

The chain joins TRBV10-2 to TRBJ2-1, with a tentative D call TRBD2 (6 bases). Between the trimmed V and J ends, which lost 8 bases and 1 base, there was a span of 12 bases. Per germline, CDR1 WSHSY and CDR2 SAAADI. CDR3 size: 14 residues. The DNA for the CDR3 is TGCGCCAGCCGGGCTAGCGCATCCTACAATGAGCAGTTCTTC. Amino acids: CASRASASYNEQFF.

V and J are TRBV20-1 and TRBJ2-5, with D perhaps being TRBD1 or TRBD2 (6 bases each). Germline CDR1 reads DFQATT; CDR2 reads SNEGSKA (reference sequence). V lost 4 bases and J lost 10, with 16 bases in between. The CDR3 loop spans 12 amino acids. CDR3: CSATAWRGDQYF. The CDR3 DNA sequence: TGCAGTGCTACCGCCTGGAGGGGGGACCAGTACTTC.

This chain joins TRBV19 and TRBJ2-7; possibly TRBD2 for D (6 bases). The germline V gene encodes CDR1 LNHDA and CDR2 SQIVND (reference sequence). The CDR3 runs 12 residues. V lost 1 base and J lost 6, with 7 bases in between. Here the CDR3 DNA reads TGTGCCAGTAGTATAGTGGGGGGCGAGCAGTACTTC. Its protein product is CASSIVGGEQYF.

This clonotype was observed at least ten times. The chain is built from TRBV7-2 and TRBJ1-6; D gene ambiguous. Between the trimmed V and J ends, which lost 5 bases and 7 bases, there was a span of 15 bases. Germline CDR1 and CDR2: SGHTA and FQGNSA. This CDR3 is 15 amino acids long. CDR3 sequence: CASSPGPYTNSPLHF. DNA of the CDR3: TGTGCCAGCAGCCCAGGACCTTACACCAATTCACCCCTCCACTTT.

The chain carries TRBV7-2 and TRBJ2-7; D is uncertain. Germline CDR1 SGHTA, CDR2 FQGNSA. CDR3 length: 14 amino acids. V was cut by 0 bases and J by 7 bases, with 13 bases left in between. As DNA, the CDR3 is TGTGCCAGCAGCTTAGCCCCCCAGCCCATGGAGCAGTACTTC. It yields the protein CASSLAPQPMEQYF.

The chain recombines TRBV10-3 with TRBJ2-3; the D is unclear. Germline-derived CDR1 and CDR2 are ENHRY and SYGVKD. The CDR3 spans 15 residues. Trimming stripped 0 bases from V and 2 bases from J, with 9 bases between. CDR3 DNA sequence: TGTGCCATCAGTGAGTCGAAAACTGTCACAGATACGCAGTATTTT. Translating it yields CAISESKTVTDTQYF.

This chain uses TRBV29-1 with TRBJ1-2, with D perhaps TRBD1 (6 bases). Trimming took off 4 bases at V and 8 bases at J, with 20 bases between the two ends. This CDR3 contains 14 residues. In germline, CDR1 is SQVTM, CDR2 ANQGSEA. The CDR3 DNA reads TGCAGCGTTGTAGGGGGGGAGATGATGGCAGGCTACACCTTC. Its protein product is CSVVGGEMMAGYTF.

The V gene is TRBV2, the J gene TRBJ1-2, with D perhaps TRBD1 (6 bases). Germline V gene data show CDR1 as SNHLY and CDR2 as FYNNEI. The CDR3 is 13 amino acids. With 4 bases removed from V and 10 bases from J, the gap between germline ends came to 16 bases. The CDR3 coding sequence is TGTGCCAGCAGTGGATCGAGCGGGGGGGCCTACACCTTC. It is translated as CASSGSSGGAYTF.

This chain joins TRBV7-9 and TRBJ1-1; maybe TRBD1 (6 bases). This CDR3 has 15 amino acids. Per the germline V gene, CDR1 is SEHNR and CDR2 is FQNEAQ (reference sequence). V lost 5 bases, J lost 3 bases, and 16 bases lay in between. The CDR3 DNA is TGTGCCAGCAGCCCGCCGCGGGGGCGAGACACTGAAGCTTTCTTT. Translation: CASSPPRGRDTEAFF.

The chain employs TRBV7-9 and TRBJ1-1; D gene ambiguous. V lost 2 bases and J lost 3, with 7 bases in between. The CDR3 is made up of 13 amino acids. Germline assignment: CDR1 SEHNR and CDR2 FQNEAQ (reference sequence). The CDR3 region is CASSLSGDTEAFF. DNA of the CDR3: TGTGCCAGCAGCTTAAGTGGAGACACTGAAGCTTTCTTT.